Below are 19 T cell receptor beta chains sequenced from a single sample in a study of identical twins. TCRdb reprocessed the 5' RACE reads with MiXCR, giving one entry per CDR3 protein. Of about 530,000 distinct CDR3 sequences listed, about 22% are singletons. This same sample was also taken into another study, of yellow fever vaccine responses in identical twins.

Sequencing was done on a sample of CD4+ T cells sorted from blood. These receptors all stem from a woman aged 18-29 years in good health.

This clonotype was seen only a few times. The rearrangement links TRBV6-1 to TRBJ2-1; 9 positions match TRBD1. The CDR3 totals 17 residues. Trimming took 6 bases from V and 8 from J; bases not matched to a gene: 17. Germline loops: CDR1 MNHNS, CDR2 SASEGT. The CDR3: CASRHKWGTGIRDEQFF. The CDR3 region has the DNA TGTGCCAGCAGACACAAGTGGGGGACAGGGATAAGGGATGAGCAGTTCTTC.

This chain links TRBV20-1 with TRBJ2-3; 14 nucleotides align to TRBD2. V trimming: 5 bases; J trimming: 4 bases; junction bases outside the gene matches: 8. The germline gives CDR1 DFQATT, CDR2 SNEGSKA (reference sequence). The CDR3 runs 16 residues. The CDR3 spells CSAATGTSGSADTQYF. The CDR3, as DNA: TGCAGTGCTGCAACCGGGACTAGCGGGAGCGCAGATACGCAGTATTTT.

The chain links TRBV10-3 to TRBJ2-3, with TRBD2 matching 7 bases. CDR3 size: 13 residues. Looked up from germline, CDR1 is ENHRY and CDR2 is SYGVKD. V gave up 2 bases and J gave up 11 bases; unmatched junction bases: 7. CDR3 region: CAISELQPGGQYF. CDR3 sequence (DNA): TGTGCCATCAGTGAGCTCCAGCCGGGAGGGCAGTATTTT.

This clonotype showed up just a few times. The chain couples TRBV6-1 to TRBJ1-1; the D gene is possibly TRBD1 (6 bases). Germline CDR1 and CDR2: MNHNS and SASEGT. The V and J ends lost 5 bases and 2 bases respectively, with 18 bases between them. The CDR3 loop spans 16 amino acids. The CDR3 nucleotides read TGTGCCAGCAGTCCGACCTACGGCAGGGGTAACACTGAAGCTTTCTTT. This translates into CASSPTYGRGNTEAFF.

The gene calls are TRBV5-1 and TRBJ1-3; D might be TRBD1 (6 bases). This CDR3 region has 16 residues. V was shortened by 4 bases and J by 4 bases, with 18 bases between the two germline ends. In germline, CDR1 is SGHRS, CDR2 YFSETQ. The CDR3 sequence: CASSRTGGREGNTIYF. The CDR3 coding sequence is TGCGCCAGCAGCCGTACCGGGGGGCGAGAAGGAAACACCATATATTTT. The full variable domain, completed using reference TRBV5-1 and TRBJ1-3, is KAGVTQTPRYLIKTRGQQVTLSCSPISGHRSVSWYQQTPGQGLQFLFEYFSETQRNKGNFPGRFSGRQFSNSRSEMNVSTLELGDSALYLCASSRTGGREGNTIYFGEGSWLTVV.

This clonotype was counted only a few times. This CDR3 is CASSLTRGGRNEQFF. The DNA for the CDR3 is TGTGCCAGCAGTTTAACTCGGGGGGGCCGGAATGAGCAGTTCTTC. This chain connects TRBV12-3 or TRBV12-4 to TRBJ2-1, with 8 nucleotides matching TRBD2. The CDR3 runs 15 residues. J was trimmed by 7 bases and V by 2 bases; bases with no gene match: 7.

A remark on this clonotype: The germline gene is not matched at one end of the junction; a read error may be the cause. CDR3 sequence reads: CASWAGYRDRGCF. CDR3 in DNA: TGTGCCTCCTGGGCGGGTTACCGGGACAGGGGGTGTTTC. This chain connects TRBV2 to TRBJ2-1; 11 nucleotides line up with TRBD1. Germline V lookup: CDR1 SNHLY, CDR2 FYNNEI. The CDR3 is 13 residues long.

The chain recombines TRBV5-4 with TRBJ1-1, with TRBD1 identical over 10 bases. The CDR3 runs 16 residues. The junction had 3 bases not matched to a gene; V was cut back by 0 bases and J by 1 base. The germline CDR1 and CDR2 sequences are SGHNT and YYREEE (reference sequence). The CDR3 DNA sequence: TGTGCCAGCAGCTTGGGGGACAGGGGCCGGAACACTGAAGCTTTCTTT. This sequence encodes CASSLGDRGRNTEAFF. Based on the CDR3 plus reference TRBV5-4 and TRBJ1-1, the full variable domain is ETGVTQSPTHLIKTRGQQVTLRCSSQSGHNTVSWYQQALGQGPQFIFQYYREEENGRGNFPPRFSGLQFPNYSSELNVNALELDDSALYLCASSLGDRGRNTEAFFGQGTRLTVV.

This clonotype was recorded a few times. The rearrangement joins TRBV5-6 to TRBJ1-1, with D unclear. The CDR3 extends over 11 amino acids. The ends were cut back, 4 bases at V and 3 bases at J, with 4 bases in the middle. Per the germline V gene, CDR1 is SGHDT and CDR2 is YYEEEE. CDR3 region: CASSIDTEAFF. The CDR3 bases are TGTGCCAGCAGCATAGACACTGAAGCTTTCTTT.

Only one count was recorded for this clonotype. The V call is TRBV3-1, the J call TRBJ2-1; the match to TRBD2 covers 9 bases. Losses at the gene ends were 5 bases for V and 10 bases for J; bases not matched to a gene: 12. Germline CDR1 is LGHDT and CDR2 is YNNKEL (reference sequence). This CDR3 has 15 amino acids. CDR3 coding DNA: TGTGCCAGCAGCTCCGGGACTAGCTCCTCCAAGGAGCAGTTCTTC. This translates into CASSSGTSSSKEQFF.

The V call is TRBV6-5, the J call TRBJ2-3; 14 nucleotides align to TRBD2. The CDR3 length is 18 residues. Trimming at V came to 0 bases and at J to 5 bases, leaving 7 bases not matched to a gene. Germline V gives CDR1 MNHEY, CDR2 SVGAGI. CDR3 sequence reads: CASSYSMGTSGSQDTQYF. CDR3 DNA sequence: TGTGCCAGCAGTTACTCGATGGGGACTAGCGGGAGTCAAGATACGCAGTATTTT.

The rearrangement joins TRBV19 to TRBJ1-2; 8 nucleotides line up with TRBD1. The V gene end was trimmed by 5 bases and the J gene end by 0 bases; junction bases not matched to a gene: 5. The CDR3 runs to 15 residues. Germline V gene lookup returns CDR1 LNHDA and CDR2 SQIVND (reference sequence). The CDR3 loop reads CASSDWTGTNYGYTF. In DNA form, the CDR3 reads TGTGCCAGTAGTGACTGGACAGGGACTAACTATGGCTACACCTTC. The variable domain in full, completed from reference TRBV19 and TRBJ1-2, reads DGGITQSPKYLFRKEGQNVTLSCEQNLNHDAMYWYRQDPGQGLRLIYYSQIVNDFQKGDIAEGYSVSREKKESFPLTVTSAQKNPTAFYLCASSDWTGTNYGYTFGSGTRLTVV.

V gene TRBV5-1 combines with J gene TRBJ2-1, with TRBD2 identical over 10 bases. The CDR3 length is 15 residues. V lost 4 bases and J lost 4; bases outside the gene matches: 5. The germline CDR1 and CDR2 sequences are SGHRS and YFSETQ. DNA for the CDR3: TGCGCCAGCAGCCTCCCTAGCGGGGGATACAATGAGCAGTTCTTC. Residues: CASSLPSGGYNEQFF.

The rearrangement links TRBV7-9 to TRBJ2-1; D may be TRBD2 (6 bases). Deletions cut 5 bases from V and 3 bases from J, with 11 bases between. The CDR3 runs to 14 residues. Looked up from germline, CDR1 is SEHNR and CDR2 is FQNEAQ (reference sequence). DNA for the CDR3: TGTGCCAGCAGCAAATTCGGGAGCTACAATGAGCAGTTCTTC. This codes for CASSKFGSYNEQFF.

This clonotype showed up just a few times. The chain uses TRBV11-3 and TRBJ1-4, with TRBD1 as a possible D gene (5 bases). The germline gives CDR1 SGHNT, CDR2 YENEEA. V lost 5 bases to trimming and J lost 5 bases, with 18 bases between them. There are 16 residues in the CDR3. CDR3 sequence reads: CASSANLGRKNEKLFF. The CDR3 DNA is TGTGCCAGCAGCGCAAATTTGGGACGGAAGAATGAAAAACTGTTTTTT. Drawing the rest from reference TRBV11-3 and TRBJ1-4, the complete variable domain is EAGVVQSPRYKIIEKKQPVAFWCNPISGHNTLYWYLQNLGQGPELLIRYENEEAVDDSQLPKDRFSAERLKGVDSTLKIQPAELGDSAVYLCASSANLGRKNEKLFFGSGTQLSVL.

The V and J genes are TRBV12-5 and TRBJ1-5; maybe TRBD1 (5 bases). The length of the CDR3 is 13 residues. V was clipped by 3 bases and J by 6 bases, with 9 bases between them. The germline gives CDR1 LGHNT, CDR2 FRNRAP. The CDR3 loop reads CASGFGGSQPQHF. For the CDR3, the DNA is TGTGCTAGTGGTTTCGGGGGTAGTCAGCCCCAGCATTTT.

This clonotype was counted only a few times. The V gene is TRBV7-9, the J gene TRBJ2-1, with D possibly matching TRBD2 (6 bases). The CDR3 totals 15 residues. Per the germline V gene, CDR1 is SEHNR and CDR2 is FQNEAQ (reference sequence). Trimming removed 6 bases from V and 6 bases from J, with 18 bases in between. The CDR3 bases are TGTGCCAGCAGTCCCACCCCCCTAGCGTCCAATGAGCAGTTCTTC. It specifies CASSPTPLASNEQFF.

This clonotype was counted only a few times. The gene calls are TRBV24-1 and TRBJ2-1; 14 nucleotides line up with TRBD2. This CDR3 has 15 amino acids. In germline, CDR1 is KGHDR, CDR2 SFDVKD. V was pared by 5 bases and J by 8 bases, with 4 bases of the junction left unmatched. CDR3 residues: CATSAGLAGEHEQFF. Here the CDR3 DNA reads TGTGCCACCAGTGCGGGACTAGCGGGAGAGCATGAGCAGTTCTTC.

This clonotype was counted many times. The genes are TRBV6-5 and TRBJ1-4; a possible D gene is TRBD1 (5 bases). Germline assignment: CDR1 MNHEY and CDR2 SVGAGI. The V and J ends lost 0 bases and 0 bases respectively, with 5 bases between them. This CDR3 has 15 amino acids. The CDR3 is CASSYSGATNEKLFF. The CDR3 coding sequence is TGTGCCAGCAGTTACTCGGGGGCAACTAATGAAAAACTGTTTTTT.